The entry below describes one T cell receptor beta chain. The antigen is not known. Patients chosen for sequencing had CD8+CD57+ cells that had expanded, as shown by flow cytometry. Every patient presented with severe acquired aplastic anemia. Patient blood was sampled before any therapy had been received. This entry is derived from a study of CD8+CD57+ T cells in acquired aplastic anemia. Study information: Sorted CD4+ and CD8+ cells gave an average of 3.2 ug of DNA. Study observations and caveats: Patients and controls shared nearly 30 CD8+ CDR3 sequences, highly expressed in patients.

Genomic DNA was employed as the template in profiling TCR beta VDJ and CDR3. From the reads, TCRdb called clonotypes with MiXCR, one entry per CDR3 protein. The sample lists under 200,000 distinct CDR3 sequences, about half seen once, with about 1.8% in the top ten. In germline, CDR1 is KGHDR, CDR2 SFDVKD. V was cut by 4 bases and J by 0 bases, with 6 bases left in between. CDR3 length: 14 residues. The chain links TRBV24-1 to TRBJ1-5; no firm D call. This TCR came from a human donor with aplastic anemia. Sequenced: sorted CD4+, CD8+, or CD8+CD57+ T cells (not recorded which) from PBMCs. The chain's CDR3 is CATSDPFSNQPQHF. The CDR3 DNA reads TGTGCCACCAGTGACCCGTTTAGCAATCAGCCCCAGCATTTT.